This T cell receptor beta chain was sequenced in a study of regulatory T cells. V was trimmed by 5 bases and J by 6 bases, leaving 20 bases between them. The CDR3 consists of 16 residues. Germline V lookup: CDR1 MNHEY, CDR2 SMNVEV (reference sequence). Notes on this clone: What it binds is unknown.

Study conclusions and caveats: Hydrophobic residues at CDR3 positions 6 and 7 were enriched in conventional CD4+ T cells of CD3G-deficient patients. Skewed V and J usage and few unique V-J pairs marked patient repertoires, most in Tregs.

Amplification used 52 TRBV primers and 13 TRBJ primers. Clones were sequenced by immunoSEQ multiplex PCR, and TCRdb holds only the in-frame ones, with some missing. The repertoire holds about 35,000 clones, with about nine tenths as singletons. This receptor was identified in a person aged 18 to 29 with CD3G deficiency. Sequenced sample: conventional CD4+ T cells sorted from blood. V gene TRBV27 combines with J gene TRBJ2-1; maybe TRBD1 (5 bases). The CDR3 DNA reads TGTGCCAGCAGTAAATTTACAGGAAAAAGGGGCAATGAGCAGTTCTTC. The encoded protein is CASSKFTGKRGNEQFF.